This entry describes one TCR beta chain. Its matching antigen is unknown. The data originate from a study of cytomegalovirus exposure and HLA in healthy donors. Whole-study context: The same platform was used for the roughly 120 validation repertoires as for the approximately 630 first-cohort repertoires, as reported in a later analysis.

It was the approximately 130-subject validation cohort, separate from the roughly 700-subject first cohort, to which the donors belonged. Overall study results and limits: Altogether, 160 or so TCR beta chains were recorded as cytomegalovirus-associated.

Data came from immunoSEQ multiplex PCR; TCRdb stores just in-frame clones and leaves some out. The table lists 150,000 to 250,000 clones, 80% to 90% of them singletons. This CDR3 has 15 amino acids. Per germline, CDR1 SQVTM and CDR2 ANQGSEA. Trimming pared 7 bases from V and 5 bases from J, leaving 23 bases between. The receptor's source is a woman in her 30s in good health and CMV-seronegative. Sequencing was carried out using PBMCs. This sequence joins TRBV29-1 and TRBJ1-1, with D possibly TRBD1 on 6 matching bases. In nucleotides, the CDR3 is TGCAGCGCCGACAGGAATCGGGCTATTGGAACTGAAGCTTTCTTT. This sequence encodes CSADRNRAIGTEAFF.